This T cell receptor beta chain was profiled in a study of T cells after somatic rescue of genetic block. Clones were sequenced by immunoSEQ multiplex PCR, and TCRdb holds only the in-frame ones, with some missing. The sample shows about 110,000 clones, 80% to 95% of them seen only once. This CDR3 is 14 amino acids long. Germline CDR1 is SGHTA and CDR2 is FQGTGA. V was cut by 2 bases and J by 0 bases, with 6 bases left in between. The chain links TRBV7-3 to TRBJ2-3; D call uncertain. The receptor comes from a woman between 18 and 29 years old. The sequenced sample was peripheral blood mononuclear cells (PBMCs). The CDR3 reads CASSLLSSTDTQYF. CDR3 DNA: TGTGCCAGCAGCTTACTCTCTAGCACAGATACGCAGTATTTT.